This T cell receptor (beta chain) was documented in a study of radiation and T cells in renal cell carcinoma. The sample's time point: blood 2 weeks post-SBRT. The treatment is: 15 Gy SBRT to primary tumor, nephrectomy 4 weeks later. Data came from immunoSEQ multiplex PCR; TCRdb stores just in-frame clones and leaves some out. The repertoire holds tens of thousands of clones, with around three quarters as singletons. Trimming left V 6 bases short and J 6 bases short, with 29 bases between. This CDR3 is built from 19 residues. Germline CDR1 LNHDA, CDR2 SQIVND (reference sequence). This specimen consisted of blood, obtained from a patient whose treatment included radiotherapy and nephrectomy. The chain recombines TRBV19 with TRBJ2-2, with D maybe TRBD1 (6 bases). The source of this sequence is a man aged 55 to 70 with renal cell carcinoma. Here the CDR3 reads CASRRTPLRGTASAGELFF. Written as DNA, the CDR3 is TGTGCCAGTAGACGGACCCCCCTTAGGGGGACGGCGTCGGCCGGGGAGCTGTTTTTT.